Reported below is one T cell receptor beta chain. The data stem from a study of T-cell reconstitution after alpha-beta-depleted transplantation in children. Unique molecular identifiers were incorporated into the prepared TCRbeta library. Using its own MiXCR run on the PCR reads, TCRdb lists one record per CDR3 protein. Of about 540,000 distinct CDR3 sequences in the sample, around 18% were seen once. CDR1 and CDR2 from the germline V gene are SGDLS and YYNGEE. This CDR3 region has 13 residues. J gave up 3 bases and V 7 bases, and 5 bases lay outside the gene matches. The source is a human donor who donated a stem cell graft to a child with acute lymphoblastic leukemia. Material: PBMCs from the stem cell graft donor, obtained from the stem cell graft. This chain connects TRBV9 to TRBJ2-7, with TRBD1 matching over 9 bases. CDR3 sequence (DNA): TGTGCCAGCGGGACAGGGATTCTCTACGAGCAGTACTTC. Amino acid sequence: CASGTGILYEQYF. Based on the CDR3 plus reference TRBV9 and TRBJ2-7, the full variable domain is DSGVTQTPKHLITATGQRVTLRCSPRSGDLSVYWYQQSLDQGLQFLIQYYNGEERAKGNILERFSAQQFPDLHSELNLSSLELGDSALYFCASGTGILYEQYFGPGTRLTVT.